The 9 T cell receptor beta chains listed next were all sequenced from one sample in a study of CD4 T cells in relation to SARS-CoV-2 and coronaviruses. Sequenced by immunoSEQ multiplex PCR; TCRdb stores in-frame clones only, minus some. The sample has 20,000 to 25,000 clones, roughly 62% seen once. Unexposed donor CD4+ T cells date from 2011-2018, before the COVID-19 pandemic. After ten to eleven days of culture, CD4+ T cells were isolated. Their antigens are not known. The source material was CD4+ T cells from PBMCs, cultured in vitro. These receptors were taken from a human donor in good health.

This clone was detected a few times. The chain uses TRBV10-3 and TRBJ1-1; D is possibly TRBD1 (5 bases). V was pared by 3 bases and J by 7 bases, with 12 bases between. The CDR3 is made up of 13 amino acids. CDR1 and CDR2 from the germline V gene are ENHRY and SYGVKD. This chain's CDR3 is CAISDARDDEAFF. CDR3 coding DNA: TGTGCCATCAGTGACGCCAGGGATGATGAAGCTTTCTTT.

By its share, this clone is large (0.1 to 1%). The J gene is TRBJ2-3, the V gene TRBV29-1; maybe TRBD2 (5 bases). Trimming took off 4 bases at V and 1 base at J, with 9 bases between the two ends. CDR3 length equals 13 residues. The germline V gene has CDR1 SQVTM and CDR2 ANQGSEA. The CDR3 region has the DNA TGCAGCGTTGCCCTGGGAGGCACAGATACGCAGTATTTT. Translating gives CSVALGGTDTQYF.

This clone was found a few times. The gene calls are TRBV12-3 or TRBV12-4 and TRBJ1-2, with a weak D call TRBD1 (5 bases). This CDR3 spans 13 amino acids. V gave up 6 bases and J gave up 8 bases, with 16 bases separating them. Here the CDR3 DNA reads TGTGCCAGCAGCCCCAGGGAATTAGGCGGCTACACCTTC. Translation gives CASSPRELGGYTF.

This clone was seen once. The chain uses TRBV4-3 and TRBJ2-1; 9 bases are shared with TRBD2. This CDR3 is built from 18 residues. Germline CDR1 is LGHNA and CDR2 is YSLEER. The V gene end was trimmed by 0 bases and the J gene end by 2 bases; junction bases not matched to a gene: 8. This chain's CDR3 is CASSQDSGGDPAYNEQFF. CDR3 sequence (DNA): TGCGCCAGCAGCCAAGATAGCGGGGGAGACCCCGCCTACAATGAGCAGTTCTTC.

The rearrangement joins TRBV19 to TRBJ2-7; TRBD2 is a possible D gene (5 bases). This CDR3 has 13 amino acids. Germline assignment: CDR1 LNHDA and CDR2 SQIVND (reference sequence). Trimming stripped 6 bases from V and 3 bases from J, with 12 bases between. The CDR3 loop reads CASSRTGVYEQYF. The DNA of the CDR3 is TGTGCCAGTAGCCGGACCGGGGTCTACGAGCAGTACTTC.

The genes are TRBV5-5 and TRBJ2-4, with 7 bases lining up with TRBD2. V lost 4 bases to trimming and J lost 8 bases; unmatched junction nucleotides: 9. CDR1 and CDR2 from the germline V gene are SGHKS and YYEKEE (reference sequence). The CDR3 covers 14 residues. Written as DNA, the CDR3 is TGTGCCAGCAGCCCATTCGGGGCGGGGGACATTCAGTACTTC. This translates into CASSPFGAGDIQYF. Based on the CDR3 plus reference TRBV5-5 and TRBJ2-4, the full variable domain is DAGVTQSPTHLIKTRGQQVTLRCSPISGHKSVSWYQQVLGQGPQFIFQYYEKEERGRGNFPDRFSARQFPNYSSELNVNALLLGDSALYLCASSPFGAGDIQYFGAGTRLSVL.

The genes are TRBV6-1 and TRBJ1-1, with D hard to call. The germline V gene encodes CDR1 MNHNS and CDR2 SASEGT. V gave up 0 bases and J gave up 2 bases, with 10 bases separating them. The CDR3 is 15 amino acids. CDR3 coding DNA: TGTGCCAGCAGTGAAGCGCGGTGGGGAAACACTGAAGCTTTCTTT. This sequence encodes CASSEARWGNTEAFF.

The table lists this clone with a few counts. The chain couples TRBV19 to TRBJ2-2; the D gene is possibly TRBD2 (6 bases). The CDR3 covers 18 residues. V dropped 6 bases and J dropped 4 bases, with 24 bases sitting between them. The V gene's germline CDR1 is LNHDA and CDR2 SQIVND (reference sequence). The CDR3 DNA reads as TGTGCCAGTAGCCCATCGACGGGGGTACCTACTTCCACCGGGGAGCTGTTTTTT. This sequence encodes CASSPSTGVPTSTGELFF.

This chain's CDR3 is CASSSGGASGGSYEQYF. In DNA form, the CDR3 reads TGTGCCAGCAGTTCGGGGGGAGCTAGCGGGGGCTCCTACGAGCAGTACTTC. The V call is TRBV6-2 or TRBV6-3, the J call TRBJ2-7; 10 positions agree with TRBD2. The CDR3 runs to 17 residues. CDR1 and CDR2 (germline): MNHEY, SVGEGT. Trimming removed 4 bases from V and 0 bases from J; junction bases left unmatched: 9.